This is a list of T cell receptor beta chains from one sample in a study of shared clonotypes between healthy human individuals. TCRdb's table, derived via immunoSEQ multiplex PCR, lists solely in-frame clones and lacks some. The top ten clones hold 0.11% of a sample with 660,000 or so clones, about 96% of them seen once. Sequenced material: naive CD8+ T cells sorted from blood. These TCRs come from a woman under 40 in good health. Each CDR3 is given with its conserved first and last residue. The D gene is left open where the match is weak. For some rows the clone size is stated as once, few or many, or as a class when expanded; others skip it.

d_gene	abundance	j_gene	v_gene	CDR3nt	CDR3aa
TRBD1	.	TRBJ1-4	TRBV27	TGTGCCAGCGGAACCGGGACAGGGGGCGAAAAACTGTTTTTT	CASGTGTGGEKLFF
.	.	TRBJ2-2	TRBV2	TGTGCCAGCAGTGCAGCCCGGAACACCGGGGAGCTGTTTTTT	CASSAARNTGELFF
.	.	TRBJ1-1	TRBV5-1	TGCGCCAGCAGCGAATGGGAAGTGAACACTGAAGCTTTCTTT	CASSEWEVNTEAFF
.	.	TRBJ2-7	TRBV11-2	TGTGCCAGCAGCCCCGGAACCTACGAGCAGTACTTC	CASSPGTYEQYF
.	.	TRBJ2-7	TRBV28	TGTGCCAGCAGTTTGAGTGGGGACGGCGAGCAGTACTTC	CASSLSGDGEQYF
TRBD1	.	TRBJ2-7	TRBV13	TGTGCCAGCAGCTTAGGTCAGGGGGCATCCTACGAGCAGTACTTC	CASSLGQGASYEQYF
TRBD1	.	TRBJ2-2	TRBV28	TGTGCCAGCAGCAGCCGGGACAGGGAATTTGTTGGGGAGCTGTTTTTT	CASSSRDREFVGELFF
.	.	TRBJ1-4	TRBV27	TGTGCCACGAAGGAAATAAGGGGTGAAAAACTGTTTTTT	CATKEIRGEKLFF
.	.	TRBJ1-6	TRBV28	TGTGCCAGCAGTTTGACAGTACAATCACCCCTCCACTTT	CASSLTVQSPLHF
.	.	TRBJ1-4	TRBV6-1	TGTGCCAGCAGCGAACAGGGAAGGTCAACTAATGAAAAACTGTTTTTT	CASSEQGRSTNEKLFF
TRBD2	.	TRBJ2-2	TRBV5-6	TGTGCCAGCAGCACACCTCTAGCGGCTCTAAACACCGGGGAGCTGTTTTTT	CASSTPLAALNTGELFF
TRBD1	.	TRBJ2-1	TRBV9	TGTGCCAGCAGCGCCGGGACAGGGGTAAATGAGCAGTTCTTC	CASSAGTGVNEQFF
.	.	TRBJ2-7	TRBV5-8	TGTGCCAGCAGCTTTTCGGGACACTCGTCCTACGAGCAGTACTTC	CASSFSGHSSYEQYF
TRBD1	.	TRBJ1-1	TRBV7-9	TGTGCCAGCAGCTTCGGGACAGGGACGGTAACTGAAGCTTTCTTT	CASSFGTGTVTEAFF
.	.	TRBJ2-7	TRBV19	TGTGCCAGTAGTATAGCGGCGGGAACTATCGAGCAGTACTTC	CASSIAAGTIEQYF
.	.	TRBJ2-7	TRBV4-1	TGCGCCAGCAGCCAAGTATCCAAGGCCGAGCAGTACTTC	CASSQVSKAEQYF
.	.	TRBJ1-4	TRBV6-5	TGTGCCTCACGGAGGGAATCCTTTAGTGAAAAACTGTTTTTT	CASRRESFSEKLFF
TRBD1	.	TRBJ2-7	TRBV28	TGTGCCAGCACCGGGACAGGAACCTACGAGCAGTACTTC	CASTGTGTYEQYF
TRBD2	.	TRBJ2-5	TRBV28	TGTGCCAGCAGCGACAGCGGGGAGGAGACCCAGTACTTC	CASSDSGEETQYF
.	.	TRBJ1-2	TRBV28	TGTGCCAGCAGTTTCTACTACAGGGAAACGGGTGGCTACACCTTC	CASSFYYRETGGYTF
.	.	TRBJ2-2	TRBV7-2	TGTGCCAGCAGCTTAGGTCTGTACACCGGGGAGCTGTTTTTT	CASSLGLYTGELFF
.	once	TRBJ1-4	TRBV5-1	TGCGCCAGCAGCTTGTTCAGTTTCTCGCTGTTAGGGGAGTCCACTAATGAAAAACTGTTTTTT	CASSLFSFSLLGESTNEKLFF
.	.	TRBJ2-7	TRBV6-5	TGTGCCAGCAGCTCCACCGGGGGCTCCTACGAGCAGTACTTC	CASSSTGGSYEQYF
TRBD1	once	TRBJ2-3	TRBV11-2	TGTGCCAGCAGCTCCCGAGACAGGGTAGTAGATACGCAGTATTTT	CASSSRDRVVDTQYF
TRBD2	.	TRBJ2-2	TRBV11-3	TGTGCCAGCAGCTTAGTCCTGGCGGGAGGGAACACCGGGGAGCTGTTTTTT	CASSLVLAGGNTGELFF
TRBD1	.	TRBJ1-1	TRBV11-2	TGTGCCAGCAGCCCGGGGACAGGGGGGATGAACACTGAAGCTTTCTTT	CASSPGTGGMNTEAFF
TRBD2	once	TRBJ2-3	TRBV28	TGTGCCAGCAGTTCCCACCAACTAGCGGCGAGATTCACAGATACGCAGTATTTT	CASSSHQLAARFTDTQYF
TRBD2	.	TRBJ2-7	TRBV15	TGTGCCACCAAGGCGGGAGGTCACTCCTACGAGCAGTACTTC	CATKAGGHSYEQYF
TRBD1	.	TRBJ1-4	TRBV27	TGTGCCAGCAGTCTCGACAGGGTGGGGGAAAAACTGTTTTTT	CASSLDRVGEKLFF
.	.	TRBJ1-1	TRBV27	TGTGCCCGATTGGGGGGTCCAGGGTCCACTGAAGCTTTCTTT	CARLGGPGSTEAFF
TRBD1	once	TRBJ2-7	TRBV19	TGTGCCAGTAGTACGCCGGACAGGGGAGAGGAGCAGTACTTC	CASSTPDRGEEQYF
TRBD2	.	TRBJ2-2	TRBV18	TGTGCCAGCTCACCGCCTAGCGGGTTGAACACCGGGGAGCTGTTTTTT	CASSPPSGLNTGELFF
TRBD1	.	TRBJ2-7	TRBV28	TGTGCCAGCAGTCCGCGAGGACAGGGGGGCGACGAGCAGTACTTC	CASSPRGQGGDEQYF
TRBD1	.	TRBJ2-7	TRBV7-8	TGTGCCAGCAGCTTAGGTAGGACAGGGGGCCACGAGCAGTACTTC	CASSLGRTGGHEQYF
.	.	TRBJ1-2	TRBV11-2	TGTGCCAGCAGCTTAGGAGGTCAGACTTATGGCTACACCTTC	CASSLGGQTYGYTF
.	once	TRBJ2-3	TRBV9	TGTGCCAGCAGCGTAGGCCGCCGGAGAGTGGATACGCAGTATTTT	CASSVGRRRVDTQYF
.	once	TRBJ1-5	TRBV9	TGTGCCAGCAGCTTAGACTCCTACGAGCCCCAGCATTTT	CASSLDSYEPQHF
TRBD1	.	TRBJ1-3	TRBV2	TGTGCCAGCAGGTCCACAGGGGGCCCTGGAAACACCATATATTTT	CASRSTGGPGNTIYF
TRBD2	.	TRBJ2-3	TRBV19	TGTGCCAGTAGTACACGGACTAGCGGGAGCACAGATACGCAGTATTTT	CASSTRTSGSTDTQYF
TRBD2	.	TRBJ2-1	TRBV28	TGTGCCAGCAGTTTATTGGCTCGGGAGGGGAACAATGAGCAGTTCTTC	CASSLLAREGNNEQFF